The 19 T cell receptor beta chains below all came from one sample that was sequenced in a study of T-cell memory formation after mild COVID-19. One entry per CDR3 protein, called by TCRdb with MiXCR from the 5' RACE reads. The sample yields some 110,000 distinct CDR3 sequences, approximately 17% seen once. Sequenced input: PBMCs or a T cell subset sorted from them (not recorded which). The receptors stem from an adult woman who had mild COVID-19 (a few samples of this study predate the infection). Cell type and time point are not known.

The chain couples TRBV5-5 to TRBJ1-4, with 9 bases matching TRBD1. This CDR3 region has 14 residues. Germline CDR1 is SGHKS and CDR2 is YYEKEE (reference sequence). The trim removed 5 bases at V and 8 bases at J, leaving 7 bases unmatched. CDR3 protein: CASRPGTGWEKLFF. In DNA form, the CDR3 reads TGTGCCAGCAGACCCGGGACAGGGTGGGAAAAACTGTTTTTT.

This clonotype was observed a few times. The chain couples TRBV29-1 to TRBJ2-1, with D maybe TRBD1 (6 bases). Germline CDR1 SQVTM, CDR2 ANQGSEA. The CDR3 covers 17 residues. Trimming left V 1 base short and J 6 bases short, with 22 bases between. CDR3 in DNA: TGCAGCGTTGAAGGGGGAGATACAGGGAGTTACCTCAATGAGCAGTTCTTC. Translation gives CSVEGGDTGSYLNEQFF.

This clonotype was seen only a few times. The chain recombines TRBV2 with TRBJ2-1; D is tentatively TRBD1 or TRBD2 (6 bases each). There are 15 residues in the CDR3. Germline V lookup: CDR1 SNHLY, CDR2 FYNNEI. V gave up 3 bases and J gave up 8 bases, with 17 bases separating them. CDR3 region: CASSEGVAGEDEQFF. The CDR3 DNA reads TGTGCCAGCAGTGAGGGCGTGGCAGGGGAGGATGAGCAGTTCTTC.

This clonotype appeared a few times. This sequence joins TRBV13 and TRBJ1-2; 7 nucleotides align to TRBD1. V lost 4 bases to trimming and J lost 8 bases; unmatched junction nucleotides: 7. The germline V gene has CDR1 PRHDT and CDR2 FYEKMQ (reference sequence). The CDR3 spans 13 residues. The CDR3 sequence is CASSSQGRDGYTF. Here the CDR3 DNA reads TGTGCCAGCAGCTCACAGGGGAGGGACGGCTACACCTTC.

Only a few counts were recorded for this clonotype. CDR3 protein: CSVVGKYGYTF. DNA of the CDR3: TGCAGCGTTGTCGGCAAGTATGGCTACACCTTC. This chain connects TRBV29-1 to TRBJ1-2; D not certain. Trimming removed 4 bases from V and 5 bases from J, with 8 bases in between. Per the germline V gene, CDR1 is SQVTM and CDR2 is ANQGSEA. This CDR3 is built from 11 residues.

The V and J genes are TRBV7-2 and TRBJ1-1, with D hard to call. The CDR3 consists of 15 residues. The germline gives CDR1 SGHTA, CDR2 FQGNSA. Trimming shortened V by 4 bases and J by 4 bases, and 16 bases separated the two germline ends. CDR3 sequence reads: CASSWAGGVSTEAFF. The CDR3 region has the DNA TGTGCCAGCAGCTGGGCGGGCGGGGTTAGCACTGAAGCTTTCTTT.

This rearrangement joins TRBV6-2 or TRBV6-3 to TRBJ2-7, with TRBD2 matching over 9 bases. Germline values: CDR1 MNHEY, CDR2 SVGEGT. CDR3 length equals 14 residues. The J segment lost 3 bases and the V segment lost 3 bases, leaving 3 bases of the junction unmatched. For the CDR3, the DNA is TGTGCCAGCAGTTATCTAGCGGGATTCTACGAGCAGTACTTC. This sequence encodes CASSYLAGFYEQYF.

In its sample, this clonotype was seen a few times. The chain combines TRBV4-1 with TRBJ1-4; a possible D gene is TRBD1 (6 bases). This CDR3 spans 17 amino acids. Germline V CDR1 and CDR2: MGHRA, YSYEKL. V gave up 0 bases and J gave up 8 bases, with 19 bases separating them. The CDR3 spells CASSQDSLAGVGEKLFF. The CDR3 DNA sequence: TGCGCCAGCAGCCAAGATAGTCTTGCAGGGGTGGGGGAAAAACTGTTTTTT.

This clonotype has ten or more counts. This chain links TRBV5-5 with TRBJ2-7, with D possibly TRBD1 on 6 matching bases. The germline CDR1 and CDR2 sequences are SGHKS and YYEKEE (reference sequence). This CDR3 spans 15 amino acids. V was pared by 4 bases and J by 3 bases, with 17 bases between. The CDR3 loop is CASSQFTGQYYEQYF. The CDR3 nucleotides read TGTGCCAGCAGCCAATTCACAGGACAGTACTACGAGCAGTACTTC. The full variable domain, its missing parts supplied by reference TRBV5-5 and TRBJ2-7, is DAGVTQSPTHLIKTRGQQVTLRCSPISGHKSVSWYQQVLGQGPQFIFQYYEKEERGRGNFPDRFSARQFPNYSSELNVNALLLGDSALYLCASSQFTGQYYEQYFGPGTRLTVT.

The chain uses TRBV6-6 and TRBJ1-1, with D maybe TRBD1 (6 bases). With 4 bases removed from V and 1 base from J, the gap between germline ends came to 7 bases. Germline loops: CDR1 MNHNY, CDR2 SVGAGI (reference sequence). The CDR3 has 13 residues. In DNA, the CDR3 is TGTGCCAGCAGTTGGGGGCCGAACACTGAAGCTTTCTTT. This codes for CASSWGPNTEAFF.

This clonotype was counted ten times or more. The chain is built from TRBV5-6 and TRBJ2-3; 8 nucleotides agree with TRBD1. CDR1 and CDR2 from the germline V gene are SGHDT and YYEEEE. This CDR3 comprises 15 residues. The trim removed 2 bases at V and 1 base at J, leaving 3 bases unmatched. The CDR3 DNA reads as TGTGCCAGCAGCTTAGGACAGGGACGCACAGATACGCAGTATTTT. Translation: CASSLGQGRTDTQYF.

In its sample, this clonotype was seen a few times. The chain combines TRBV5-1 with TRBJ2-3, with TRBD2 matching 8 bases. Unmatched junction bases numbered 6, after V lost 6 bases and J lost 3 bases. CDR1 and CDR2 from the germline V gene are SGHRS and YFSETQ. The CDR3 covers 14 residues. The CDR3 sequence: CASNAGGWTDTQYF. DNA for the CDR3: TGCGCCAGCAACGCGGGGGGCTGGACAGATACGCAGTATTTT.

This clonotype was detected only a few times. The V call is TRBV7-2, the J call TRBJ2-1; D might be TRBD1 or TRBD2, each matching 5 bases. The V gene lost 7 bases and the J gene lost 8 bases, with 18 bases spanning the gap. There are 14 residues in the CDR3. Germline V gene sequence: CDR1 SGHTA, CDR2 FQGNSA. CDR3 in DNA: TGTGCCAGCACCTTGGGGGACCCCTCGGATGAGCAGTTCTTC. Translated, it gives CASTLGDPSDEQFF.

V and J are TRBV19 and TRBJ1-1; D is unclear. The CDR3 has 11 amino acids. Germline values: CDR1 LNHDA, CDR2 SQIVND (reference sequence). The ends were cut back, 1 base at V and 6 bases at J, with 3 bases in the middle. CDR3 nucleotides: TGTGCCAGTAGTATAGTTTCTGAAGCTTTCTTT. Translating gives CASSIVSEAFF.

This clonotype was counted a few times. This rearrangement joins TRBV7-6 to TRBJ1-1; D is unresolved. The V and J ends lost 1 base and 1 base respectively, with 4 bases between them. The CDR3 is 13 amino acids. Germline CDR1 is SGHVS and CDR2 is FNYEAQ. CDR3 sequence reads: CASSLEQNTEAFF. The CDR3 region has the DNA TGTGCCAGCAGCTTAGAACAGAACACTGAAGCTTTCTTT.

The sample holds many counts of this clonotype. The chain carries TRBV9 and TRBJ2-5; 8 nucleotides agree with TRBD2. CDR3 length: 16 residues. The J segment lost 1 base and the V segment lost 4 bases, leaving 9 bases of the junction unmatched. Germline-derived CDR1 and CDR2 are SGDLS and YYNGEE. DNA for the CDR3: TGTGCCAGCAGCCCCGGCAGCGGGGGTACCCAAGAGACCCAGTACTTC. Translating it yields CASSPGSGGTQETQYF.

The chain links TRBV19 to TRBJ1-1; 7 bases match TRBD1. V lost 11 bases, J lost 0 bases, and 9 bases stayed unmatched. The CDR3 length is 14 residues. The V gene's germline CDR1 is LNHDA and CDR2 SQIVND (reference sequence). CDR3 sequence reads: CAASGTVMNTEAFF. CDR3 nucleotides: TGTGCCGCCTCAGGGACAGTCATGAACACTGAAGCTTTCTTT.

This clonotype was seen only a few times. The chain carries TRBV6-5 and TRBJ2-1, with TRBD2 matching over 11 bases. Per germline, CDR1 MNHEY and CDR2 SVGAGI. Trimming removed 4 bases from V and 7 bases from J; junction bases left unmatched: 3. The CDR3 runs to 14 residues. The CDR3 spells CASSSSGGMNEQFF. CDR3 nucleotide sequence: TGTGCCAGCAGTTCTAGCGGGGGGATGAATGAGCAGTTCTTC.

The chain recombines TRBV4-2 with TRBJ2-3; D perhaps matches TRBD2 (5 bases). CDR1 and CDR2 from the germline V gene are LGHNA and YNFKEQ. The CDR3 contains 15 residues. Trimming cost V 0 bases and J 0 bases, with 7 bases left between them. The CDR3 DNA reads TGTGCCAGCAGCCAAGAAGAGCGGAGCACAGATACGCAGTATTTT. Encoded protein: CASSQEERSTDTQYF.